This T cell receptor beta chain appears in the sequencing data of a study of tumor and adjacent non-tumor tissue in lung cancer (dated by TCRdb to the late 2010s). In terms of the full investigation: By cancer type, the cohort comprised 11 to 12 adenocarcinoma patients, a couple of squamous cell carcinoma patients and 1 small cell lung cancer patient. The study compared bulk TCRbeta repertoires between lung tumor tissue and matched distant non-tumor lung tissue from more than twelve lung cancer patients. The approximately 15 patients were aged roughly 30 to 85 years, included roughly ten men and 5 women, and had TNM stage I to III disease. Sequencing generated a total of around 120 million productive TCRbeta reads, averaging approximately 4 million reads per sample. TCRbeta CDR3 sequencing was performed on 30 to 35 paired specimens, with one tumor sample and one normal lung sample collected per patient.

Broader findings and caveats from the paper: In normal lung, the top 100 clones accounted for a significantly larger cumulative share of the repertoire than in tumor tissue. TCR diversity was significantly higher in younger patients, and higher tumor TCR diversity was associated with shorter overall and disease-free survival. With only 15 patients in the cohort, the authors noted that larger samples and more detailed clinical data are needed. Neither the sequencing platform nor unique molecular identifiers are named or mentioned anywhere in the methods. Because peripheral blood was not sequenced, blood TCRbeta repertoires in the lung cancer patients of the study were not examined. Tumor tissue showed significantly higher TCR diversity (inverse Simpson) than normal lung tissue, at about 400 vs 150 (P = 0.0075, Mann-Whitney U test).

RNA was isolated from bulk, unsorted tissue, and RNA quality was assessed with a NanoDrop ND-1000 and an Agilent 2100. Donors were newly diagnosed lung cancer patients admitted for thoracic surgery in China between August and November 2014, without prior chemotherapy. Patients who had received previous radiotherapy or chemotherapy, or who had another concurrent cancer, were excluded from the study. Pieces of surgical tissue measuring about 1-2.1 cm3 were kept in RNAlater solution and held at -80 degrees C until needed. The library was built by means of multiplex PCR. Sequencer: Illumina HiSeq 2500. TCRbeta libraries were built by three rounds of nested PCR using primers (Table S4), following protocols modified from ARM-PCR. Before sequencing, PCR products in the 200-500 bp range were cut out of the gel and cleaned up using the QIAquick gel extraction kit. In the source study's methods: Reads were cleaned with Trimmomatic, merged with FLASH into complete CDR3 sequences, and assigned to V(D)J germline segments with MiTCR. Clonal diversity was calculated as the inverse Simpson's index using VDJtools. Productive reads were defined as in-frame sequences without a premature stop codon. TCRdb ran its own pipeline on the public reads, namely fastp trimming at Q25 and MiXCR clone calling, and kept in-frame beta chains. Every distinct CDR3 protein forms one entry, paired with its most common genes and DNA. The V and J calls, along with clone size, are taken from TCRdb and not from the paper's own processing. The sample data list about 200,000 distinct CDR3 sequences, and 70% to 75% of these were observed just once. 25% of the sample is held by the ten biggest clonotypes.

As concerns this clonotype: Its specific antigen is unknown. Base qualities were left out, and no much larger clone turns up one base away.

The origin of this receptor is a man in his sixties with non-small cell lung cancer. Sequencing was carried out using lung tumor tissue.

The nucleotide sequence is given as TGTGCCAGCACCCGGGACAGGGTTCCAGATACGCAGCATTTT. Its protein is CASTRDRVPDTQHF. The chain joins TRBV6-1 to TRBJ2-3, with 9 junctional bases fitting TRBD1. The J call could be wrong; TRBJ1-5 is a better fit for the DNA end. As encoded in the germline V gene, CDR1 is MNHNS while CDR2 is SASEGT. The CDR3 runs 14 residues from the cysteine to the phenylalanine. Left in the record is the CDR3 DNA by itself, 42 bases read in frame from the first base.